The 25 T cell receptor beta chains below all came from one sample that was sequenced in a study of blood T cell repertoires in COVID-19. Profiled with immunoSEQ multiplex PCR; TCRdb holds only in-frame clones, not every one. This table has about 310,000 clones, about 90% appearing once. The specimen sequenced was PBMCs or T cells enriched from blood (not recorded which). The source of these receptors is a woman aged 25 to 39 who had recovered from COVID-19.

The V and J genes are TRBV18 and TRBJ2-7; D might be TRBD1 (5 bases). Germline values: CDR1 KGHSH, CDR2 LQKENI. Deletions cut 2 bases from V and 3 bases from J, with 11 bases between. CDR3 length equals 14 residues. DNA of the CDR3: TGTGCCAGCTCACCAAGGGGTAACCTCTACGAGCAGTACTTC. Amino acids: CASSPRGNLYEQYF.

The chain carries TRBV7-3 and TRBJ1-1, with D possibly TRBD1 on 6 matching bases. The CDR3 extends over 14 amino acids. CDR1 is SGHTA, CDR2 FQGTGA, per germline. Trimming left V 3 bases short and J 4 bases short, with 12 bases between. Written as DNA, the CDR3 is TGTGCCAGCAGCTTGGGGGGGCTGGGCACTGAAGCTTTCTTT. This sequence encodes CASSLGGLGTEAFF.

The V and J genes are TRBV7-6 and TRBJ1-1; no definite D call. Deletions cut 3 bases from V and 4 bases from J, with 9 bases between. Germline V gives CDR1 SGHVS, CDR2 FNYEAQ. This CDR3 is built from 13 residues. CDR3 region: CASSLDSGTEAFF. CDR3 nucleotide sequence: TGTGCCAGCAGCTTGGACTCTGGCACTGAAGCTTTCTTT.

This chain connects TRBV6-2 or TRBV6-3 to TRBJ2-7, with 12 bases fitting TRBD2. Per the germline V gene, CDR1 is MNHEY and CDR2 is SVGEGT. J gave up 0 bases and V 4 bases, and 7 bases lay outside the gene matches. The CDR3 runs to 17 residues. CDR3 sequence reads: CASSSTKTSGSSYEQYF. The CDR3, as DNA: TGTGCCAGCAGTTCTACGAAGACTAGCGGGAGCTCCTACGAGCAGTACTTC.

The rearrangement uses TRBV19 and TRBJ2-7; the match to TRBD2 covers 14 bases. Germline V lookup: CDR1 LNHDA, CDR2 SQIVND (reference sequence). The CDR3 is made up of 15 amino acids. J gave up 5 bases and V 5 bases, and 5 bases lay outside the gene matches. Here the CDR3 DNA reads TGTGCCAGTAGTTACGGGACTAGCGGGAGCGACGAGCAGTACTTC. This codes for CASSYGTSGSDEQYF. The entire variable domain, with the rest obtained from reference TRBV19 and TRBJ2-7, is as follows: DGGITQSPKYLFRKEGQNVTLSCEQNLNHDAMYWYRQDPGQGLRLIYYSQIVNDFQKGDIAEGYSVSREKKESFPLTVTSAQKNPTAFYLCASSYGTSGSDEQYFGPGTRLTVT.

This sequence joins TRBV9 and TRBJ2-7; D is undetermined. This CDR3 region has 13 residues. V lost 1 base, J lost 6 bases, and 11 bases lay in between. Germline assignment: CDR1 SGDLS and CDR2 YYNGEE. The CDR3 sequence: CASSVLMWSEQYF. CDR3 DNA sequence: TGTGCCAGCAGCGTATTGATGTGGAGCGAGCAGTACTTC.

This sequence joins TRBV4-1 and TRBJ2-1, with TRBD2 identical over 7 bases. Trimming took 4 bases from V and 7 from J; bases not matched to a gene: 7. Germline assignment: CDR1 MGHRA and CDR2 YSYEKL. This CDR3 has 14 amino acids. In DNA form, the CDR3 reads TGCGCCAGCAGCCTCGGCGGGAGATCGAATGAGCAGTTCTTC. Residues: CASSLGGRSNEQFF.

This chain joins TRBV11-2 and TRBJ2-7, with 10 bases identical to TRBD2. Germline V gene sequence: CDR1 SGHAT, CDR2 FQNNGV. V lost 4 bases, J lost 3 bases, and 3 bases stayed unmatched. The CDR3 loop spans 14 amino acids. The chain's CDR3 is CASSSLAGDYEQYF. For the CDR3, the DNA is TGTGCCAGCAGCTCCCTAGCGGGAGACTACGAGCAGTACTTC.

With respect to this clone: This sample also contains other DNA sequences that code for the same CDR3. V is TRBV5-1 and J is TRBJ2-5; D call uncertain. Trimming took 4 bases from V and 5 from J, leaving 12 bases between them. The germline gives CDR1 SGHRS, CDR2 YFSETQ. The CDR3 consists of 13 residues. The CDR3 region has the DNA TGCGCCAGCAGCCCAAACAACGGGGAGACCCAGTACTTC. Amino acid sequence: CASSPNNGETQYF. Supplemented by reference TRBV5-1 and TRBJ2-5, the full variable domain reads KAGVTQTPRYLIKTRGQQVTLSCSPISGHRSVSWYQQTPGQGLQFLFEYFSETQRNKGNFPGRFSGRQFSNSRSEMNVSTLELGDSALYLCASSPNNGETQYFGPGTRLLVL.

The J gene is TRBJ2-1, the V gene TRBV14; D may be TRBD2 (6 bases). CDR1 and CDR2 from the germline V gene are SGHDN and FVKESK. This CDR3 comprises 16 residues. The V end was cut by 0 bases, the J end by 11 bases, with 20 bases between. CDR3 sequence reads: CASSQDLRDWGGKQFF. The CDR3 nucleotides read TGTGCCAGCAGCCAAGATCTCCGGGACTGGGGCGGTAAGCAGTTCTTC. Drawing the rest from reference TRBV14 and TRBJ2-1, the complete variable domain is EAGVTQFPSHSVIEKGQTVTLRCDPISGHDNLYWYRRVMGKEIKFLLHFVKESKQDESGMPNNRFLAERTGGTYSTLKVQPAELEDSGVYFCASSQDLRDWGGKQFFGPGTRLTVL.

This sequence joins TRBV19 and TRBJ2-1, with TRBD2 identical over 8 bases. Germline trimming cut 2 bases from V and 7 bases from J; bases unmatched to any gene: 10. Germline V lookup: CDR1 LNHDA, CDR2 SQIVND (reference sequence). The CDR3 is 16 residues long. The CDR3, as DNA: TGTGCCAGTAGTATACAAGCGGGAGCCATAGGGAATGAGCAGTTCTTC. Protein sequence: CASSIQAGAIGNEQFF. The variable domain in full, completed from reference TRBV19 and TRBJ2-1, reads DGGITQSPKYLFRKEGQNVTLSCEQNLNHDAMYWYRQDPGQGLRLIYYSQIVNDFQKGDIAEGYSVSREKKESFPLTVTSAQKNPTAFYLCASSIQAGAIGNEQFFGPGTRLTVL.

The J gene is TRBJ2-1, the V gene TRBV18; TRBD1 aligns across 9 bases. This CDR3 is 15 amino acids long. Germline assignment: CDR1 KGHSH and CDR2 LQKENI. J was trimmed by 5 bases and V by 4 bases; bases with no gene match: 6. CDR3 in amino acids: CASSLGQGSHNEQFF. CDR3 bases: TGTGCCAGCTCACTGGGACAGGGAAGCCACAATGAGCAGTTCTTC. Supplemented by reference TRBV18 and TRBJ2-1, the full variable domain reads NAGVMQNPRHLVRRRGQEARLRCSPMKGHSHVYWYRQLPEEGLKFMVYLQKENIIDESGMPKERFSAEFPKEGPSILRIQQVVRGDSAAYFCASSLGQGSHNEQFFGPGTRLTVL.

The chain joins TRBV7-2 to TRBJ2-3; 13 nucleotides align to TRBD2. The CDR3 sequence is 14 residues long. Germline V gene sequence: CDR1 SGHTA, CDR2 FQGNSA. V shed 5 bases, J shed 10 bases, and the junction held 6 bases outside the gene matches. The CDR3 spells CASSHGLAGEAQYF. CDR3 bases: TGTGCCAGCAGCCACGGACTAGCGGGAGAAGCGCAGTATTTT.

V and J are TRBV18 and TRBJ1-3; a weak D match, TRBD1 (5 bases). V lost 3 bases and J lost 5, with 17 bases in between. The CDR3 covers 16 residues. Germline CDR1 reads KGHSH; CDR2 reads LQKENI. CDR3 DNA sequence: TGTGCCAGCTCACCTGGTTTTGGGGCGTCTAGAAACACCATATATTTT. It codes for CASSPGFGASRNTIYF.

The chain has TRBV19 and TRBJ2-7, with a weak D call TRBD1 (7 bases). Trimming pared 4 bases from V and 0 bases from J, leaving 13 bases between. CDR1 LNHDA and CDR2 SQIVND come from the germline V gene (reference sequence). The CDR3 consists of 15 residues. CDR3 region: CASSSGTALSYEQYF. The CDR3 nucleotides read TGTGCCAGTAGTAGCGGGACAGCCCTCTCCTACGAGCAGTACTTC.

The V and J genes are TRBV9 and TRBJ1-1; possibly TRBD1 for D (5 bases). Trimming took 3 bases from V and 0 from J, leaving 15 bases between them. Germline V gene lookup returns CDR1 SGDLS and CDR2 YYNGEE. There are 16 residues in the CDR3. CDR3 DNA sequence: TGTGCCAGCAGCGCAGAAGTGACAGATATGAACACTGAAGCTTTCTTT. It is translated as CASSAEVTDMNTEAFF.

The chain recombines TRBV29-1 with TRBJ2-1; the match to TRBD1 covers 9 bases. Germline V gives CDR1 SQVTM, CDR2 ANQGSEA. Unmatched junction bases numbered 9, after V lost 4 bases and J lost 8 bases. There are 14 residues in the CDR3. CDR3 in DNA: TGCAGCGTTGCTTCGGGACAGGGCCTCCATGAGCAGTTCTTC. It translates to CSVASGQGLHEQFF.

The rearrangement joins TRBV27 to TRBJ2-2; D possibly corresponds to TRBD2 (7 bases). Trimming shortened V by 10 bases and J by 3 bases, and 21 bases separated the two germline ends. Per the germline V gene, CDR1 is MNHEY and CDR2 is SMNVEV (reference sequence). This CDR3 has 16 amino acids. DNA for the CDR3: TGTGCCACCAAACAAGGGGGGGGCTGGGACACCGGGGAGCTGTTTTTT. Translated: CATKQGGGWDTGELFF.

With respect to this clone: Germline is not matched at one junction end, which may reflect a read error. The chain combines TRBV7-7 with TRBJ2-5, with a possible D match to TRBD2 (6 bases). Germline V gene sequence: CDR1 SSHAT, CDR2 FNYEAQ (reference sequence). The CDR3 totals 15 residues. CDR3 in DNA: TGTGCTAGCAGTTACACGGGACTGTCACAAGAGACCCAGTACTTC. The encoded protein is CASSYTGLSQETQYF.

The rearrangement links TRBV10-3 to TRBJ2-2, with D possibly being TRBD1 (7 bases). Trimming removed 6 bases from V and 1 base from J, with 15 bases in between. Looked up from germline, CDR1 is ENHRY and CDR2 is SYGVKD. CDR3 length: 16 residues. This chain's CDR3 is CAISERQGGNTGELFF. The CDR3 DNA is TGTGCCATCAGCGAGCGACAGGGAGGGAACACCGGGGAGCTGTTTTTT.

The J gene is TRBJ2-1, the V gene TRBV11-3; 8 nucleotides line up with TRBD1. The V gene end was trimmed by 5 bases and the J gene end by 8 bases; junction bases not matched to a gene: 8. The CDR3 runs to 14 residues. Germline values: CDR1 SGHNT, CDR2 YENEEA. CDR3 sequence (DNA): TGTGCCAGCAGCCCCCAGACAGGGGATCATGAGCAGTTCTTC. It encodes CASSPQTGDHEQFF.

This rearrangement joins TRBV7-6 to TRBJ2-7; a possible D gene is TRBD1 (6 bases). Germline V gives CDR1 SGHVS, CDR2 FNYEAQ. The V end was cut by 4 bases, the J end by 0 bases, with 13 bases between. The CDR3 sequence is 15 residues long. CDR3 in DNA: TGTGCCAGCAGCTCGGACAGAACCGTCTCCTACGAGCAGTACTTC. This translates into CASSSDRTVSYEQYF.

The rearrangement joins TRBV10-3 to TRBJ2-7, with TRBD2 matching 14 bases. CDR1 and CDR2 from the germline V gene are ENHRY and SYGVKD. Unmatched junction bases numbered 7, after V lost 3 bases and J lost 3 bases. CDR3 length: 17 amino acids. CDR3 bases: TGTGCCATCAGTGATGCTTCGACTAGCGGGAGGGTCTACGAGCAGTACTTC. Translation gives CAISDASTSGRVYEQYF.

The chain combines TRBV12-3 or TRBV12-4 with TRBJ1-1; no clear D. Trimming pared 6 bases from V and 0 bases from J, leaving 8 bases between. The CDR3 is 13 amino acids. Here the CDR3 DNA reads TGTGCCAGCAGCCGGGGTGTGAACACTGAAGCTTTCTTT. It encodes CASSRGVNTEAFF.

The genes are TRBV5-1 and TRBJ1-1; D not certain. V lost 2 bases to trimming and J lost 11 bases, with 19 bases between them. Germline loops: CDR1 SGHRS, CDR2 YFSETQ. CDR3 length: 14 amino acids. The CDR3 spells CASSFLGGNRNAFF. The DNA of the CDR3 is TGCGCCAGCAGCTTCCTAGGAGGGAACCGTAATGCTTTCTTT.